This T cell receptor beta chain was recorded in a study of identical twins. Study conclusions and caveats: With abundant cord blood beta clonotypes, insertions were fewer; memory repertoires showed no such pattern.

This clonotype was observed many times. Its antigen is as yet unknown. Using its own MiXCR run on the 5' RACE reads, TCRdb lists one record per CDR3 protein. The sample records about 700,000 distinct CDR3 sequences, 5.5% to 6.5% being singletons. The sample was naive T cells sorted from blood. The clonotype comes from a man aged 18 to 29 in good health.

The CDR3 bases are TGCGCCAGCAGCTTACTTCAGGGGACCTATGGCTACACCTTC. Residues: CASSLLQGTYGYTF. V is TRBV5-1 and J is TRBJ1-2; tentatively, D is TRBD1 (6 bases). Germline V gene sequence: CDR1 SGHRS, CDR2 YFSETQ. This CDR3 is 14 amino acids long. The germline V and J ends were trimmed by 2 bases and 4 bases, with 12 bases remaining between them.